Presented here are 13 T cell receptor beta chains from one specimen sequenced in a study of blood T cell repertoires in COVID-19. TCRdb's copy holds only in-frame clones and misses some; the assay was immunoSEQ multiplex PCR. This sample has some 180,000 clones, with around 80% found just once. The sequencing sample was made of peripheral blood. The receptors were sampled from a woman aged 55-70 years with COVID-19, enrolled during active disease.

The rearrangement uses TRBV29-1 and TRBJ1-1; perhaps TRBD1 as D (5 bases). CDR1 is SQVTM, CDR2 ANQGSEA, per germline. Trimming stripped 5 bases from V and 0 bases from J, with 10 bases between. The CDR3 sequence is 13 residues long. The CDR3 here is CSVSRGLNTEAFF. For the CDR3, the DNA is TGCAGCGTTTCGCGGGGCCTGAACACTGAAGCTTTCTTT. The full variable domain, its missing parts supplied by reference TRBV29-1 and TRBJ1-1, is SAVISQKPSRDICQRGTSLTIQCQVDSQVTMMFWYRQQPGQSLTLIATANQGSEATYESGFVIDKFPISRPNLTFSTLTVSNMSPEDSSIYLCSVSRGLNTEAFFGQGTRLTVV.

J is TRBJ2-2 and V is TRBV7-9, with D possibly matching TRBD2 (6 bases). In germline, CDR1 is SEHNR, CDR2 FQNEAQ (reference sequence). This CDR3 is 15 amino acids long. V lost 2 bases and J lost 7, with 14 bases in between. The CDR3 DNA is TGTGCCAGCAGCTTATCCCTGGACTATAACGGGGAGCTGTTTTTT. This encodes CASSLSLDYNGELFF.

This clone was observed a handful of times. This chain connects TRBV7-9 to TRBJ1-2; 7 bases map to TRBD1. This CDR3 is built from 16 residues. Germline assignment: CDR1 SEHNR and CDR2 FQNEAQ (reference sequence). Trimming cost V 1 base and J 7 bases; bases outside gene matches: 12. CDR3 amino acids: CASSLGRVRGRSGYTF. The CDR3 bases are TGTGCCAGCAGCTTAGGACGGGTCAGGGGGAGGTCTGGCTACACCTTC.

The chain uses TRBV27 and TRBJ2-3; the D gene is possibly TRBD1 (5 bases). The CDR3 contains 14 residues. CDR1 and CDR2 (germline): MNHEY, SMNVEV (reference sequence). Trimming took off 10 bases at V and 6 bases at J, with 20 bases between the two ends. CDR3 amino acids: CATSWAGIKDTQYF. The CDR3 coding sequence is TGTGCCACCTCTTGGGCAGGGATTAAGGATACGCAGTATTTT.

This clone was found once. This chain's CDR3 is CASRGQGDYGYTF. The DNA of the CDR3 is TGTGCCAGCAGAGGACAGGGTGACTATGGCTACACCTTC. The chain links TRBV28 to TRBJ1-2; 8 bases agree with TRBD1. The CDR3 length is 13 residues. The germline V gene has CDR1 MDHEN and CDR2 SYDVKM. V dropped 6 bases and J dropped 3; count of bases not matched to a gene: 3.

V usage is TRBV28 and J usage is TRBJ2-5; D is undetermined. CDR3 length equals 13 residues. The V end lost 7 bases, the J end lost 5 bases, and 14 bases lay between the germline ends. CDR1 and CDR2 (germline): MDHEN, SYDVKM. The CDR3 loop reads CASMSPVLETQYF. The CDR3 DNA reads as TGTGCCAGCATGTCCCCAGTTTTGGAGACCCAGTACTTC.

The chain is built from TRBV5-4 and TRBJ1-1; D is unresolved. The germline V gene has CDR1 SGHNT and CDR2 YYREEE (reference sequence). Trimming removed 6 bases from V and 0 bases from J, with 12 bases in between. The CDR3 length is 14 residues. Written as DNA, the CDR3 is TGTGCCAGCAAAGAGGGCCCCATGAACACTGAAGCTTTCTTT. Its translation: CASKEGPMNTEAFF.

V usage is TRBV6-1 and J usage is TRBJ2-7; D unclear. This CDR3 contains 14 residues. The V gene lost 2 bases and the J gene lost 3 bases, with 11 bases spanning the gap. Germline lookup yields CDR1 MNHNS and CDR2 SASEGT. The CDR3 coding sequence is TGTGCCAGCAGTGAAACCACAGAGAACTACGAGCAGTACTTC. Encoded protein: CASSETTENYEQYF.

This rearrangement joins TRBV2 to TRBJ1-4; TRBD1 aligns across 7 bases. CDR3 length: 14 amino acids. V shed 3 bases and J 4 bases; nucleotides not matched to a gene: 2. Per the germline V gene, CDR1 is SNHLY and CDR2 is FYNNEI. The CDR3 reads CASSEDRFNEKLFF. The CDR3 DNA is TGTGCCAGCAGTGAGGACAGGTTTAATGAAAAACTGTTTTTT.

About this clone: A junction boundary mismatches the germline segment, possibly from a read error. This chain connects TRBV7-7 to TRBJ2-5, with D possibly TRBD2 on 5 matching bases. The CDR3 spans 15 residues. Germline CDR1 reads SSHAT; CDR2 reads FNYEAQ (reference sequence). As DNA, the CDR3 is TGTGCTAGCAGCTTAGGCGGGCTGAACCAAGAGACCCAGTACTTC. Translating gives CASSLGGLNQETQYF.

The chain is built from TRBV5-1 and TRBJ2-2, with TRBD2 matching 8 bases. Trimming at V came to 3 bases and at J to 3 bases, leaving 7 bases not matched to a gene. CDR3 size: 16 residues. Germline CDR1 reads SGHRS; CDR2 reads YFSETQ. This chain's CDR3 is CASSSWAGGDTGELFF. CDR3 nucleotides: TGCGCCAGCAGCTCCTGGGCGGGAGGCGACACCGGGGAGCTGTTTTTT.

The chain carries TRBV2 and TRBJ2-1; 14 nucleotides align to TRBD2. After removal of 11 bases from V and 2 bases from J, the junction contained 14 bases not matched to a gene. Germline assignment: CDR1 SNHLY and CDR2 FYNNEI. The CDR3 is 18 residues long. The chain's CDR3 is CADKPGTSGGLPYNEQFF. CDR3 nucleotide sequence: TGTGCCGACAAACCCGGGACTAGCGGGGGACTTCCCTACAATGAGCAGTTCTTC. Using reference TRBV2 and TRBJ2-1 for the parts outside the CDR3, the full variable domain is EPEVTQTPSHQVTQMGQEVILRCVPISNHLYFYWYRQILGQKVEFLVSFYNNEISEKSEIFDDQFSVERPDGSNFTLKIRSTKLEDSAMYFCADKPGTSGGLPYNEQFFGPGTRLTVL.

Ten or more counts support this clone. This sequence joins TRBV11-2 and TRBJ2-5, with 9 bases matching TRBD2. Germline CDR1 is SGHAT and CDR2 is FQNNGV. With V trimmed by 6 bases and J by 3 bases, 5 bases remained unmatched. This CDR3 comprises 14 residues. Here the CDR3 reads CASSRTSAEETQYF. The CDR3 DNA sequence: TGTGCCAGCAGTCGGACTAGCGCGGAAGAGACCCAGTACTTC.